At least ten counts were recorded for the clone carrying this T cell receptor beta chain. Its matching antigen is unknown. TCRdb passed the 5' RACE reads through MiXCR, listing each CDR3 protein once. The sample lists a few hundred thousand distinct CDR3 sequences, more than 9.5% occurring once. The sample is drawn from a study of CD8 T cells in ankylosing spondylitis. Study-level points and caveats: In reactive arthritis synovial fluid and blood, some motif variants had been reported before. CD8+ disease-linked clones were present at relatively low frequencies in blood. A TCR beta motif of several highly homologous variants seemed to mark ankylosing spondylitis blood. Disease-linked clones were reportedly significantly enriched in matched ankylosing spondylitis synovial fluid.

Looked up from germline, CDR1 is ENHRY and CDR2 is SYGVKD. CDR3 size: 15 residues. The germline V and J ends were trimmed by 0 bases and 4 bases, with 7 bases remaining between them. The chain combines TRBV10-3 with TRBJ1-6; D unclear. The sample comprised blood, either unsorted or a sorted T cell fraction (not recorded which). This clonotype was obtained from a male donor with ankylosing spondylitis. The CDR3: CAISESADYNSPLHF. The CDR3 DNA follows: TGTGCCATCAGTGAGTCGGCGGATTATAATTCACCCCTCCACTTT.